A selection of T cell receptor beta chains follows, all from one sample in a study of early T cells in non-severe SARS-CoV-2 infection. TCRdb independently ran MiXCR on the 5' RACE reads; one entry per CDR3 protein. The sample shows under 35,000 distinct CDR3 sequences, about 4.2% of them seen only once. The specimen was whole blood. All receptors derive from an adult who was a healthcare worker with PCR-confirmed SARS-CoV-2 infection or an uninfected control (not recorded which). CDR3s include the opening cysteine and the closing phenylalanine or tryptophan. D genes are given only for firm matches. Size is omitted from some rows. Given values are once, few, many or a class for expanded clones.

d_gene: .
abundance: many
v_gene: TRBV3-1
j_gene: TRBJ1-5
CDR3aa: CASSQGNQPQHF
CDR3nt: TGTGCCAGCAGCCAGGGTAATCAGCCCCAGCATTTT

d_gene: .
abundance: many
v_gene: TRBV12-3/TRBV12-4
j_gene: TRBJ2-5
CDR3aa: CASSFFQGQRQETQYF
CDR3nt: TGTGCCAGCAGTTTTTTTCAGGGGCAAAGGCAAGAGACCCAGTACTTC

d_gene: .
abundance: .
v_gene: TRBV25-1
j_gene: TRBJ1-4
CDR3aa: CASTDGAYNEKLFF
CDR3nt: TGTGCCAGCACCGACGGAGCATATAATGAAAAACTGTTTTTT

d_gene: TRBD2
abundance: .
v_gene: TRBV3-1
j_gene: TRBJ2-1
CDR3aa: CASRSTSGRNEQFF
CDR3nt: TGTGCCAGCAGGTCGACTAGCGGGAGGAATGAGCAGTTCTTC

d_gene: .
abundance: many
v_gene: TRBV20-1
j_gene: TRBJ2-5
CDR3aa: CSAGRGWRGTQYF
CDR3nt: TGCAGTGCCGGTAGAGGTTGGCGGGGGACCCAGTACTTC

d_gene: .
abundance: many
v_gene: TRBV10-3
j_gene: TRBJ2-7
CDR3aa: CAISELAVYEQYF
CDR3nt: TGTGCCATCAGTGAGTTAGCGGTATACGAGCAGTACTTC

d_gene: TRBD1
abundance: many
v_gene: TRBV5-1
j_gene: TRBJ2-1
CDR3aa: CASSWDRDNEQFF
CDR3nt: TGCGCCAGCAGCTGGGACAGAGACAATGAGCAGTTCTTC

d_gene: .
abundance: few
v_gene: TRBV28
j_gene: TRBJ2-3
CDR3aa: CASSPPGDPDTQYF
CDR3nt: TGTGCCAGCAGCCCGCCGGGGGACCCCGATACGCAGTATTTT

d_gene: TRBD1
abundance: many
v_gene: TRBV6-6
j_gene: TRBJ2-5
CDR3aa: CASSKTRTGAQETQYF
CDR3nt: TGTGCCAGCAGTAAAACGAGGACAGGGGCCCAAGAGACCCAGTACTTC

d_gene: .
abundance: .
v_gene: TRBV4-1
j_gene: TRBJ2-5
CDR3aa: CASSQDGMAVETQYF
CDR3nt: TGCGCCAGCAGCCAAGATGGGATGGCCGTCGAGACCCAGTACTTC

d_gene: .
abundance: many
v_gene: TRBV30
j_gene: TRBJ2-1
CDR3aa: CAWKYSWNNEQFF
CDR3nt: TGTGCCTGGAAGTATTCGTGGAACAATGAGCAGTTCTTC

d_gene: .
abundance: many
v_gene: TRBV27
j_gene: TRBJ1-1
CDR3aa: CASSSQVMNTEAFF
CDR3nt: TGTGCCAGCAGCTCCCAGGTAATGAACACTGAAGCTTTCTTT

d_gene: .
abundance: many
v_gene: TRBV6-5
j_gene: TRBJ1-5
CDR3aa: CASSYTRPGTQPQHF
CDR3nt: TGTGCCAGCAGTTACACCAGGCCGGGGACCCAGCCCCAGCATTTT

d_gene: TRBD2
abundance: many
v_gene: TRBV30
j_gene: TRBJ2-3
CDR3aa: CAWSNGLAGQSDTQYF
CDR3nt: TGTGCCTGGAGTAACGGACTAGCGGGACAATCAGATACGCAGTATTTT

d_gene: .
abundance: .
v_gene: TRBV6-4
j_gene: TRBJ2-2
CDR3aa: CASSDRDTGELFF
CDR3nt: TGTGCCAGCAGTGACAGGGACACCGGGGAGCTGTTTTTT

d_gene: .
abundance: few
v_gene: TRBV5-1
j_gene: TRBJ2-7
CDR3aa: CASSLLGTPDEQYF
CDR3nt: TGCGCCAGCAGCCTCCTCGGGACACCGGACGAGCAGTACTTC

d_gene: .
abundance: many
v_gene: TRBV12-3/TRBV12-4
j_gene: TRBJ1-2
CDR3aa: CATSRAVNYGYTF
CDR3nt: TGTGCCACTTCCCGGGCCGTTAACTATGGCTACACCTTC

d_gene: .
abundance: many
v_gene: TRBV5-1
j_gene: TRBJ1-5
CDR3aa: CASSPNAGEGQPQHF
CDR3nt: TGCGCCAGCAGCCCGAACGCGGGGGAGGGTCAGCCCCAGCATTTT

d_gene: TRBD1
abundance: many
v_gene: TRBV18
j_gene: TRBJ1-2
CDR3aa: CASSQNIQDRGHPSYGYTF
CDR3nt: TGTGCCAGCTCACAAAATATCCAGGACAGGGGCCACCCCAGCTATGGCTACACCTTC